This T cell receptor (beta chain) was obtained from a study of spatial heterogeneity in lung cancer. TCRdb reprocessed the 5' RACE reads with MiXCR, giving one entry per CDR3 protein. The sample records about 120,000 distinct CDR3 sequences, 9.5% to 15% being singletons. This clonotype was recorded many times. Specified time point: blood at routine non-recurrence follow-up after resection. Sequencing was performed on whole RNA extracted from tumor and nontumor lung tissue, or from frozen PBMC, and the material was left unsorted. The receptor was isolated from a male donor with early-stage non-small cell lung cancer. The input for sequencing was PBMCs, taken at follow-up.

CDR3 amino acids: CASSRTVAMNTGELFF. The DNA for the CDR3 is TGTGCCAGCAGCCGGACCGTAGCGATGAACACCGGGGAGCTGTTTTTT. V and J are TRBV7-8 and TRBJ2-2, with D possibly TRBD2 on 5 matching bases. Germline V gene data show CDR1 as SGHVS and CDR2 as FQNEAQ. The V and J ends lost 5 bases and 1 base respectively, with 14 bases between them. The CDR3 covers 16 residues.